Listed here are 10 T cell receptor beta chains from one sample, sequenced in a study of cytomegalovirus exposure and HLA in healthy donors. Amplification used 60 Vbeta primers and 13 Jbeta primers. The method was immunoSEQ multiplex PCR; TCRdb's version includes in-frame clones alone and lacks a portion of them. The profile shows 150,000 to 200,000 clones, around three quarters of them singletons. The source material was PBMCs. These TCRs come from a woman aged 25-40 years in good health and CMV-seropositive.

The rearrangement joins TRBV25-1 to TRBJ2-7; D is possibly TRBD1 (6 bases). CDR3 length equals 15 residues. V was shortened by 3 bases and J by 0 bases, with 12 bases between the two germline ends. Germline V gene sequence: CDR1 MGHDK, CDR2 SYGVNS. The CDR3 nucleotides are TGTGCCAGCAGTGATTCGACCAGGGGCTCCTACGAGCAGTACTTC. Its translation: CASSDSTRGSYEQYF.

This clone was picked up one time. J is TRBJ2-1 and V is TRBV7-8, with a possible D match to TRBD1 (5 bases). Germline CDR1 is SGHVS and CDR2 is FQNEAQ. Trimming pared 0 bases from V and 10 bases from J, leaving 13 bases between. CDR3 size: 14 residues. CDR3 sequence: CASSLAPRGSEQFF. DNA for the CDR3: TGTGCCAGCAGCTTAGCTCCAAGGGGTAGCGAGCAGTTCTTC. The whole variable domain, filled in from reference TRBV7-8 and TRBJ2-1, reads GAGVSQSPRYKVAKRGQDVALRCDPISGHVSLFWYQQALGQGPEFLTYFQNEAQLDKSGLPSDRFFAERPEGSVSTLKIQRTQQEDSAVYLCASSLAPRGSEQFFGPGTRLTVL.

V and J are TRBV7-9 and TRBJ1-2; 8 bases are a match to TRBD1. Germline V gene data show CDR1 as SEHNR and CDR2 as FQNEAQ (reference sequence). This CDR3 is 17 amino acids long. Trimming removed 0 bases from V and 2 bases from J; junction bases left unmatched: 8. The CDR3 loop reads CASSLAIRQGANYGYTF. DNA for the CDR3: TGTGCCAGCAGCTTAGCGATTCGGCAGGGGGCAAACTATGGCTACACCTTC.

The CDR3 region has the DNA TGTGCCAGCAGCCCCCTCGGAGATTTAAACACTGAAGCTTTCTTT. This encodes CASSPLGDLNTEAFF. The chain carries TRBV7-2 and TRBJ1-1; D gene ambiguous. The CDR3 consists of 15 residues. The germline CDR1 and CDR2 sequences are SGHTA and FQGNSA. V was shortened by 5 bases and J by 2 bases, with 15 bases between the two germline ends.

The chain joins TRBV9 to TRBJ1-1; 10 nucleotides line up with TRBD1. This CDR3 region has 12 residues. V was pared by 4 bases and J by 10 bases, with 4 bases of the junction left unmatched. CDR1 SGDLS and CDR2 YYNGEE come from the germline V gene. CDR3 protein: CASSPTGGAAFF. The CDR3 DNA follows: TGTGCCAGCAGCCCGACAGGGGGCGCAGCTTTCTTT. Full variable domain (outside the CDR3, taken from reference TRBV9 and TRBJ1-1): DSGVTQTPKHLITATGQRVTLRCSPRSGDLSVYWYQQSLDQGLQFLIQYYNGEERAKGNILERFSAQQFPDLHSELNLSSLELGDSALYFCASSPTGGAAFFGQGTRLTVV.

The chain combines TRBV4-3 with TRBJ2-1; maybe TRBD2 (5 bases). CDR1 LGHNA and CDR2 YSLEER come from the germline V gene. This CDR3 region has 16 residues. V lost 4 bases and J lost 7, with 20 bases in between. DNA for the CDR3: TGCGCCAGCAGCCTCGGTCGGGGTTTTGGTGCAAATGAGCAGTTCTTC. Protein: CASSLGRGFGANEQFF.

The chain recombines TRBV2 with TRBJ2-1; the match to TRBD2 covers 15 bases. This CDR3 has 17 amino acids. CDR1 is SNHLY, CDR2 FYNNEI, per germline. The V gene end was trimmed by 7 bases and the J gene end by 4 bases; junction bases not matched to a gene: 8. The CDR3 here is CASIFGLAGGNYNEQFF. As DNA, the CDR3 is TGTGCCAGCATTTTCGGACTAGCGGGGGGGAATTACAATGAGCAGTTCTTC.

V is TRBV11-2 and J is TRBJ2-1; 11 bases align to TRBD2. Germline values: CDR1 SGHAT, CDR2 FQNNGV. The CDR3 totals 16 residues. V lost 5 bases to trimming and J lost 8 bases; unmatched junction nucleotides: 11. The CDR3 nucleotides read TGTGCCAGCAGCCTCGCCACTAGCGGGAGACGCGATGAGCAGTTCTTC. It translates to CASSLATSGRRDEQFF.

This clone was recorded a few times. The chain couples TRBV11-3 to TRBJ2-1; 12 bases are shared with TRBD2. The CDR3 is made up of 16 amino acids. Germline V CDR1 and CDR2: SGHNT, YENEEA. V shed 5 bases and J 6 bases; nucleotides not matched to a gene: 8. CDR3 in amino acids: CASSQLAGGRGNEQFF. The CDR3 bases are TGTGCCAGCAGCCAACTAGCGGGAGGAAGGGGCAATGAGCAGTTCTTC.

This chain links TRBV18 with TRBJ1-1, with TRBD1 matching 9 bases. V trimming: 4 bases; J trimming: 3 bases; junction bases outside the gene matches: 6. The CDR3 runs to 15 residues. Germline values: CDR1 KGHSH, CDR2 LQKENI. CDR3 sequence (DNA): TGTGCCAGCTCACTGGGCAGGACAGGGGACACTGAAGCTTTCTTT. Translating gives CASSLGRTGDTEAFF.